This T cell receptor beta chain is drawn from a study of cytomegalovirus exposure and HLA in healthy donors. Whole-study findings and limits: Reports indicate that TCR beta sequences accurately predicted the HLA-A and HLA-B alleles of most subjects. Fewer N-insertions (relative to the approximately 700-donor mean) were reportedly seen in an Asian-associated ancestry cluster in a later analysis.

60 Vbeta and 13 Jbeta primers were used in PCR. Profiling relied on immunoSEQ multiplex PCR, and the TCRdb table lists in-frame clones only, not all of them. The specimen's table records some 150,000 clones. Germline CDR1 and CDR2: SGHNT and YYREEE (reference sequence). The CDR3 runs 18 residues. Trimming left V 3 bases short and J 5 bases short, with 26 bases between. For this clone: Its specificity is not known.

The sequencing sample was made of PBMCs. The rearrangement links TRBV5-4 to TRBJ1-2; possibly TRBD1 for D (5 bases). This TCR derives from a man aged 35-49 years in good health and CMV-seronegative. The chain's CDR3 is CASSSPSRVANGGYGYTF. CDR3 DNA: TGTGCCAGCAGCTCTCCGAGCAGGGTGGCAAACGGTGGATATGGCTACACCTTC.